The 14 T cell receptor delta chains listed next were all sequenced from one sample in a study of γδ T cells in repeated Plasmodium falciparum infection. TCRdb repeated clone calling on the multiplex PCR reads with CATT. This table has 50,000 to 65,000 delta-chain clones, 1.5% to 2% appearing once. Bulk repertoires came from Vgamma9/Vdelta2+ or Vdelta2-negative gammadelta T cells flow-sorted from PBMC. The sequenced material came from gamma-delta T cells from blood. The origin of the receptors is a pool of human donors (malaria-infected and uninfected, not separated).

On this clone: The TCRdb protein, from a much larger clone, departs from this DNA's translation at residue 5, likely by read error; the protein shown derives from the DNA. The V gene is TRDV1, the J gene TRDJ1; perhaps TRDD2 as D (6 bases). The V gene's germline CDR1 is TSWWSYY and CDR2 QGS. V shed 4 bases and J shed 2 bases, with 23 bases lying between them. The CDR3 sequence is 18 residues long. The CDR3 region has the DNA TGTGCTCTTGGGGCGGGTCCTACACCGCCCCTCCCGACCGATAAACTCATCTTT. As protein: CALGAGPTPPLPTDKLIF.

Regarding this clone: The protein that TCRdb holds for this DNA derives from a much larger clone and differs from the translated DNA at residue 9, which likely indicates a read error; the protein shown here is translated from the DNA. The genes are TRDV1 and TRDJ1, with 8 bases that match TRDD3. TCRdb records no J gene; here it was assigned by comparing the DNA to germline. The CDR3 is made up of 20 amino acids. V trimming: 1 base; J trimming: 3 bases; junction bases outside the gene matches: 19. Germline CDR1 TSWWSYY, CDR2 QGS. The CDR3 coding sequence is TGTGCTCTTGGGGAACCACTCTTCATACATTTGGGGATACCTTCCGATAAACTCATCTTT. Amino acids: CALGEPLFIHLGIPSDKLIF.

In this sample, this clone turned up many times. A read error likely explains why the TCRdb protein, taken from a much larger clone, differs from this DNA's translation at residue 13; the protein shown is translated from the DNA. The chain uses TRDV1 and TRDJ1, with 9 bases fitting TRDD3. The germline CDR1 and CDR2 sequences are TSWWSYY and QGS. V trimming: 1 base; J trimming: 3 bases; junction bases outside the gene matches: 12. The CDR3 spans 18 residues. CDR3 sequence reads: CALGERTGGREYADKLIF. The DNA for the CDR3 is TGTGCTCTTGGGGAACGGACTGGGGGACGTGAGTACGCCGATAAACTCATCTTT.

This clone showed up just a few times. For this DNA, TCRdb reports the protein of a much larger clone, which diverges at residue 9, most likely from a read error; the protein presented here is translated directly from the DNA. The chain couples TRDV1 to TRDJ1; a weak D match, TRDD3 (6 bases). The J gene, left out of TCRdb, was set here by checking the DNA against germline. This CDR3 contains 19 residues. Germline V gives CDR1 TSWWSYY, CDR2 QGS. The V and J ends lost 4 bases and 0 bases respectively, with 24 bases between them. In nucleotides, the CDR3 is TGTGCTCTTGGGGGATGGGTGGGGGGCCCCTCCCTGTACACCGATAAACTCATCTTT. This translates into CALGGWVGGPSLYTDKLIF.

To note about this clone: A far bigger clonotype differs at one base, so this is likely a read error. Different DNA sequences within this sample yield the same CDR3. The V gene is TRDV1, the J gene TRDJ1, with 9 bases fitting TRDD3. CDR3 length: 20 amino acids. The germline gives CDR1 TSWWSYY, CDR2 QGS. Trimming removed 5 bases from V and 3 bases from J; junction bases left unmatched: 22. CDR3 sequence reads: CALGTRVPIPLGDPPDKLIF. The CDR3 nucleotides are TGTGCTCTTGGGACTAGGGTTCCTATTCCTCTGGGGGATCCCCCCGATAAACTCATCTTT.

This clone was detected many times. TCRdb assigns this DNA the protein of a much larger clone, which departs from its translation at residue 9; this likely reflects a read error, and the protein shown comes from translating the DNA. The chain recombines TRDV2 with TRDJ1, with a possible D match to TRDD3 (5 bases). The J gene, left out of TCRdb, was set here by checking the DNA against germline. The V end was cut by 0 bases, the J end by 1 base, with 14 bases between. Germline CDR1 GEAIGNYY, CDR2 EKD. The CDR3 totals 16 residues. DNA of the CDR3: TGTGCCTGTGACACCGAGGAAGAAGGGGGCACCGATAAACTCATCTTT. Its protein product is CACDTEEEGGTDKLIF.

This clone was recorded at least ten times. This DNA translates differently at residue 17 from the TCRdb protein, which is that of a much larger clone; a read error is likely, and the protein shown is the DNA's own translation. The CDR3: CACDRTRGYATPWDTRRMFF. In DNA form, the CDR3 reads TGTGCCTGTGACCGGACTCGGGGATACGCGACCCCCTGGGACACCCGACGGATGTTTTTC. The rearrangement joins TRDV2 to TRDJ3; 9 bases line up with TRDD3. CDR3 length: 20 amino acids. Looked up from germline, CDR1 is GEAIGNYY and CDR2 is EKD.

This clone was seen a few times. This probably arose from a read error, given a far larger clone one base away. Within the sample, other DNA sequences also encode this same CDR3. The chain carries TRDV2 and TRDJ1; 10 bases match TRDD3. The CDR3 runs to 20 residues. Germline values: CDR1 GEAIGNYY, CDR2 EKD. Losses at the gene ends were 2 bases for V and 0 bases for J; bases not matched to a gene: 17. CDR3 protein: CACDKPSCWGIERYTDKLIF. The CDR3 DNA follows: TGTGCCTGTGACAAACCTTCCTGCTGGGGGATAGAGAGATACACCGATAAACTCATCTTT.

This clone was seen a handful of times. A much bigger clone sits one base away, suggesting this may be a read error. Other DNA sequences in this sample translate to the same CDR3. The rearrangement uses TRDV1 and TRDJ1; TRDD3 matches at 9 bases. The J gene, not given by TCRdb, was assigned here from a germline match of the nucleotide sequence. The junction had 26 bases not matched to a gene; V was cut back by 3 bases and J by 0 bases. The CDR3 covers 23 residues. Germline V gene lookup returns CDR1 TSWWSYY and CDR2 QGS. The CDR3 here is CALGEHFLRRYWGNLRHTDKLIF. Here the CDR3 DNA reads TGTGCTCTTGGGGAGCATTTCCTACGAAGGTACTGGGGGAATTTACGACACACCGATAAACTCATCTTT.

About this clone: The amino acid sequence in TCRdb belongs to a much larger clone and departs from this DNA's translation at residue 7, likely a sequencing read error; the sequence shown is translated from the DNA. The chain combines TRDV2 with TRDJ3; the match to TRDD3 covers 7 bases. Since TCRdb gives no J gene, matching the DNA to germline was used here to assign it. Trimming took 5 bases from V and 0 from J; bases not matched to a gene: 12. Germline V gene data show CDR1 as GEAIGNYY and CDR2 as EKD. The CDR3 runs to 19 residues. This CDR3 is CACALGNKRGSWDTRQMFF. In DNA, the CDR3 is TGTGCCTGTGCACTGGGGAATAAACGAGGCTCCTGGGACACCCGACAGATGTTTTTC.

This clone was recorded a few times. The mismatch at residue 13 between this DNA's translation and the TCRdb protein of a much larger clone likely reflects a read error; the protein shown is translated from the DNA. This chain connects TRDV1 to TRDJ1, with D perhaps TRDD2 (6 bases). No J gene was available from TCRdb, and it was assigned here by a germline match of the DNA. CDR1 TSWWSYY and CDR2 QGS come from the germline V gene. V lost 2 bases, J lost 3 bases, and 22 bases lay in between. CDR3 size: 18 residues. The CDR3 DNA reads TGTGCTCTTGGGGAATGGGCCTTCCCCTGGGATGACGCCGATAAACTCATCTTT. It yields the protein CALGEWAFPWDDADKLIF.

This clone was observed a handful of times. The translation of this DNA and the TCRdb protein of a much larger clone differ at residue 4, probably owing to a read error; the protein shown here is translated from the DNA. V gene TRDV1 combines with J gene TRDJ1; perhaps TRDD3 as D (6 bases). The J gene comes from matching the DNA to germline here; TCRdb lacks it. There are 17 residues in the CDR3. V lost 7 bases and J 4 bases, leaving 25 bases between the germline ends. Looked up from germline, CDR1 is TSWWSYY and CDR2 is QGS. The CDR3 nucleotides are TGTGCTCTTGAGGATACATTCCAGGGAGGGTACAACGATAAACTCATCTTT. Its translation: CALEDTFQGGYNDKLIF.

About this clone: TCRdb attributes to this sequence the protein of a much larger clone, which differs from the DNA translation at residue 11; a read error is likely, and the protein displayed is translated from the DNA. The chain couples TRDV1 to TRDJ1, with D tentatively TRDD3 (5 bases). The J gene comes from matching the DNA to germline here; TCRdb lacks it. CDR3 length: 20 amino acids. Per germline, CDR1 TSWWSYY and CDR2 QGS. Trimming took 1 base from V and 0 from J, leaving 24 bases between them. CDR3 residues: CALGEPKKWVRGPYTDKLIF. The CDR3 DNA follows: TGTGCTCTTGGGGAACCCAAAAAGTGGGTCCGGGGACCGTACACCGATAAACTCATCTTT.

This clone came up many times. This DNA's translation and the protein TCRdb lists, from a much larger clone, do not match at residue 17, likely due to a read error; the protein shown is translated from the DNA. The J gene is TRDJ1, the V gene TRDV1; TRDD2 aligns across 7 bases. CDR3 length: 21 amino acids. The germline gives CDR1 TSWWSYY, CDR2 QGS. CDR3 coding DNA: TGTGCTCTTGGGGAACTTTCACTTTCCTACGTTTTCCTCCCATTCACCAATAAACTCATCTTT. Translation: CALGELSLSYVFLPFTNKLIF.